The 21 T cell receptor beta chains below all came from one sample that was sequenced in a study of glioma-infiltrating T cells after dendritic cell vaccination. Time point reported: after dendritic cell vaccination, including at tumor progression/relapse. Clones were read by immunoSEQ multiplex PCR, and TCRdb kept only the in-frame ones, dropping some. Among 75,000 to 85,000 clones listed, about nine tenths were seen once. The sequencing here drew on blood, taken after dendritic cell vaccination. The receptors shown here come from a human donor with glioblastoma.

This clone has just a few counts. The DNA for the CDR3 is TGTGCCAGTAGCATAAGCGGGAGCTCCTACGAGCAGTACTTC. Amino acids: CASSISGSSYEQYF. The chain combines TRBV19 with TRBJ2-7; 8 bases map to TRBD2. Germline-derived CDR1 and CDR2 are LNHDA and SQIVND (reference sequence). This CDR3 is built from 14 residues. V was clipped by 6 bases and J by 0 bases; unmatched bases: 4.

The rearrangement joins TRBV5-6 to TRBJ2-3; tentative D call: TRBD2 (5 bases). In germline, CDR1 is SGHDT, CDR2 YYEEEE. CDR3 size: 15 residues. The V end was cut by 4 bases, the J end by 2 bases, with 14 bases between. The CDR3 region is CASSPEGDFTDTQYF. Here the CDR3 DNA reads TGTGCCAGCAGCCCAGAGGGAGATTTCACAGATACGCAGTATTTT.

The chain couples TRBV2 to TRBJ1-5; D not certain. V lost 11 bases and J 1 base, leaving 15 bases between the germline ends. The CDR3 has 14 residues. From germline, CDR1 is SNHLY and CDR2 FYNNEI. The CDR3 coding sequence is TGTGCCTCCTCCTGGAGCGGGAGCAATCAGCCCCAGCATTTT. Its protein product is CASSWSGSNQPQHF.

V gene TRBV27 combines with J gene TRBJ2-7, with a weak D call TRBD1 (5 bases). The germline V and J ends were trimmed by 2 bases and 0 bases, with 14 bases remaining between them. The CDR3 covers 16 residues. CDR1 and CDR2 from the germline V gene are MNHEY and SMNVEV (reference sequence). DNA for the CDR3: TGTGCCAGCAGTTTAGGTGGGGCGCTTAACTCCTACGAGCAGTACTTC. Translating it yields CASSLGGALNSYEQYF.

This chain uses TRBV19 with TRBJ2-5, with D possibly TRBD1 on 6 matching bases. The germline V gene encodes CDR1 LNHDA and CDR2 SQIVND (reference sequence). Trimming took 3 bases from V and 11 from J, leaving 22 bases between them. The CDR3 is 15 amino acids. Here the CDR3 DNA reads TGTGCCAGTAGTATTGGGTGGCACCCATCAGGGGAGCAGTACTTC. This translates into CASSIGWHPSGEQYF.

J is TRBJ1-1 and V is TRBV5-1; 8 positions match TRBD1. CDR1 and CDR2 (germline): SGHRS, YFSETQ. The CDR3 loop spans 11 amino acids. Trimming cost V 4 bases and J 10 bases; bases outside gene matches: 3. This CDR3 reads CASSTGTGAFF. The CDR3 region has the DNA TGCGCCAGCAGCACCGGGACAGGAGCTTTCTTT. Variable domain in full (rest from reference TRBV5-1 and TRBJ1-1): KAGVTQTPRYLIKTRGQQVTLSCSPISGHRSVSWYQQTPGQGLQFLFEYFSETQRNKGNFPGRFSGRQFSNSRSEMNVSTLELGDSALYLCASSTGTGAFFGQGTRLTVV.

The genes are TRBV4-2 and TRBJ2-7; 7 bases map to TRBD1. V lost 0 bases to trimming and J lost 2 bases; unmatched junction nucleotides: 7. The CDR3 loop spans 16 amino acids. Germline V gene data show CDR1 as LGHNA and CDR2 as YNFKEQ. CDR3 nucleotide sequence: TGTGCCAGCAGCCAAGAATATCGGCAGGGGGCCTACGAGCAGTACTTC. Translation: CASSQEYRQGAYEQYF.

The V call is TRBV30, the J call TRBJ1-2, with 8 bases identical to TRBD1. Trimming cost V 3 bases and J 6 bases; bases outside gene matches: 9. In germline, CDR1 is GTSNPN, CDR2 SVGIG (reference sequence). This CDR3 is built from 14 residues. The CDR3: CAWRGDRTRDGYTF. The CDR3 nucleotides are TGTGCCTGGAGGGGGGACAGGACTCGTGATGGCTACACCTTC.

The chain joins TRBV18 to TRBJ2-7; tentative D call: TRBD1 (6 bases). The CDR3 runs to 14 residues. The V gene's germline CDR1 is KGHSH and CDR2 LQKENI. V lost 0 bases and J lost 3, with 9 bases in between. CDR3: CASSPPGTNYEQYF. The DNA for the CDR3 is TGTGCCAGCTCACCACCGGGGACAAACTACGAGCAGTACTTC.

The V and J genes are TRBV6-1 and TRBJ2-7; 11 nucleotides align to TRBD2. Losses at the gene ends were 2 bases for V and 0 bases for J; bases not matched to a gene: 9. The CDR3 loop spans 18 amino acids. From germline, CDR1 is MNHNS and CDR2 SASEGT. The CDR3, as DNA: TGTGCCAGCAGTGAACCCCTAGCGGGGGGACACTACTCCTACGAGCAGTACTTC. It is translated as CASSEPLAGGHYSYEQYF.

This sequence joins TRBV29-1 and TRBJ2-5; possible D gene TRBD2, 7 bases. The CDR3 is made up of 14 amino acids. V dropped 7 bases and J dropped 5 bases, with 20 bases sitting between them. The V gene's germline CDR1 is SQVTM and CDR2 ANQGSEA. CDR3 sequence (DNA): TGCAGCGCAAAAAAAGGTCGGGGGGCGGAGACCCAGTACTTC. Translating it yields CSAKKGRGAETQYF.

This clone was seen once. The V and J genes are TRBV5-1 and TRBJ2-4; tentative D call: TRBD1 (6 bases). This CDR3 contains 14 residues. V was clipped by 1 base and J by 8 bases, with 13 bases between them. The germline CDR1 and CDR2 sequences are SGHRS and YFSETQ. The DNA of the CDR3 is TGCGCCAGCAGCTTGCAGGGGTTTGGGGACATTCAGTACTTC. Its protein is CASSLQGFGDIQYF.

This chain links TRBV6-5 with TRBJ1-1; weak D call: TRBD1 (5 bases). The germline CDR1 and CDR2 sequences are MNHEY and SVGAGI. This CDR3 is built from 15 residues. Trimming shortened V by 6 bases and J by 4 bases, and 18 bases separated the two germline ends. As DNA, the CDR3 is TGTGCCAGCAGCCTAACCATCGACAGTGGCACTGAAGCTTTCTTT. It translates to CASSLTIDSGTEAFF.

This CDR3 is CASSSQDSMGNQPQHF. CDR3 DNA sequence: TGTGCCAGCAGCTCTCAGGACAGCATGGGCAATCAGCCCCAGCATTTT. The chain has TRBV7-6 and TRBJ1-5, with D possibly TRBD1 on 6 matching bases. The CDR3 covers 16 residues. The germline V gene has CDR1 SGHVS and CDR2 FNYEAQ. Trimming shortened V by 4 bases and J by 2 bases, and 15 bases separated the two germline ends.

The CDR3 loop is CASSEDNRFANTGELFF. The CDR3, as DNA: TGTGCCAGCAGTGAAGATAACCGGTTCGCGAACACCGGGGAGCTGTTTTTT. The rearrangement joins TRBV6-1 to TRBJ2-2; no reliable D call. Between the trimmed V and J ends, which lost 1 base and 0 bases, there was a span of 12 bases. CDR3 length: 17 amino acids. CDR1 and CDR2 from the germline V gene are MNHNS and SASEGT.

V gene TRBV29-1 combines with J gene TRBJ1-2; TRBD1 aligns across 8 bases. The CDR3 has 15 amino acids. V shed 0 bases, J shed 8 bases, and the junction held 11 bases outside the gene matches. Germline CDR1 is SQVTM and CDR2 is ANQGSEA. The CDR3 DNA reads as TGCAGCGTTGAAGATCTTCGCCAGGGGGCGCGAGGCTACACCTTC. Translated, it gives CSVEDLRQGARGYTF.

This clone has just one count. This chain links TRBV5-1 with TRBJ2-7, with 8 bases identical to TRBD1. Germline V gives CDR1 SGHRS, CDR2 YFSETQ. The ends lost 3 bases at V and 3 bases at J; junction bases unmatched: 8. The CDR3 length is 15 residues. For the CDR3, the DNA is TGCGCCAGCAGCTCAGGGGGCAAAGGGATCTACGAGCAGTACTTC. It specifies CASSSGGKGIYEQYF.

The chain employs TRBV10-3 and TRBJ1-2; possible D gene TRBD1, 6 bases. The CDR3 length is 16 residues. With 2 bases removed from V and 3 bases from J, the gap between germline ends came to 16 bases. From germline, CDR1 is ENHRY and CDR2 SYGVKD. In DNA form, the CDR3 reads TGTGCCATCAGTGAGGGACAGATTATGTGGGACTATGGCTACACCTTC. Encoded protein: CAISEGQIMWDYGYTF.

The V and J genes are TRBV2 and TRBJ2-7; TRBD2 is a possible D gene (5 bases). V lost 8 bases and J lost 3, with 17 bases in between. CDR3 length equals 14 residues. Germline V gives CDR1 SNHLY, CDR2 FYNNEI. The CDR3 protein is CASLPLASFYEQYF. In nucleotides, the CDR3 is TGTGCCAGCCTGCCCCTAGCCAGTTTCTACGAGCAGTACTTC.

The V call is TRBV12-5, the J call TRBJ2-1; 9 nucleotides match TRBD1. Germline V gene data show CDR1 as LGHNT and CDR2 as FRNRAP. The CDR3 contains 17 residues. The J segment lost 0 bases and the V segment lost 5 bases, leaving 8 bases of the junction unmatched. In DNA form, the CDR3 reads TGTGCTAGTGGTCCGGGACAGGGAGTTTTCTCCTACAATGAGCAGTTCTTC. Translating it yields CASGPGQGVFSYNEQFF.

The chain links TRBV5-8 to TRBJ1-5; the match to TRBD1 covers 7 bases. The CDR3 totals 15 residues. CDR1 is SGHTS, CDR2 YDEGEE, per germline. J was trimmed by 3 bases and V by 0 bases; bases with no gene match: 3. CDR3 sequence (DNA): TGTGCCAGCAGCTTGGGAGACAGGGTCAATCAGCCCCAGCATTTT. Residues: CASSLGDRVNQPQHF.